This entry concerns a single TCR beta chain. Its target is unknown. This sample is drawn from a study of T-cell memory formation after mild COVID-19. The germline V and J ends were trimmed by 5 bases and 0 bases, with 14 bases remaining between them. From germline, CDR1 is KGHSH and CDR2 LQKENI. CDR3 length: 17 amino acids. Study-level results: There was a balanced CD4/CD8 profile in clones contracting day 15 to 85, and later expanders leaned CD4+.

MiXCR, run by TCRdb on the 5' RACE reads, gives a single entry per CDR3 protein. The repertoire holds just under 550,000 distinct CDR3 sequences, with just over 20% as singletons. The clonotype comes from an adult woman who had mild COVID-19 (a few samples of this study predate the infection). Cell type and time point are not known. This chain joins TRBV18 and TRBJ2-6; D gene unclear. Sequenced input: PBMCs or a T cell subset sorted from them (not recorded which). The CDR3 region is CASSFSTQNSGANVLTF. The CDR3 DNA follows: TGTGCCAGCTCATTTTCGACGCAGAACTCTGGGGCCAACGTCCTGACTTTC.